The present entry profiles one TCR beta chain with its context. The data belong to a study of control samples from healthy donors and cancer patients. The CDR3 contains 16 residues. In germline, CDR1 is SNHLY, CDR2 FYNNEI. The germline V and J ends were trimmed by 3 bases and 0 bases, with 14 bases remaining between them. Assay used: immunoSEQ multiplex PCR; TCRdb lists only in-frame clones, some missing. In the table there are approximately 100,000 clones, roughly 92% of which are singletons. Source material: blood. This TCR came from a human donor in good health. The donor label of this sample is uncertain. The rearrangement uses TRBV2 and TRBJ1-2; D perhaps matches TRBD1 (6 bases). CDR3 region: CASSDDRGLTNYGYTF. CDR3 in DNA: TGTGCCAGCAGTGACGATCGGGGGCTAACTAACTATGGCTACACCTTC.